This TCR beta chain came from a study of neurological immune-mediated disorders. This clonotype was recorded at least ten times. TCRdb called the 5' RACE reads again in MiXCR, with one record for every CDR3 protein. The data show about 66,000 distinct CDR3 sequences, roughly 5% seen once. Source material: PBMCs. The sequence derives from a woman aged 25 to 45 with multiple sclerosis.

CDR3 DNA sequence: TGTGCCAGCAGTTTTTATGGGGATTCCTACGAGCAGTACTTC. This encodes CASSFYGDSYEQYF. This chain uses TRBV28 with TRBJ2-7, with unresolved D. Trimming took off 3 bases at V and 1 base at J, with 10 bases between the two ends. The CDR3 covers 14 residues. The germline CDR1 and CDR2 sequences are MDHEN and SYDVKM.